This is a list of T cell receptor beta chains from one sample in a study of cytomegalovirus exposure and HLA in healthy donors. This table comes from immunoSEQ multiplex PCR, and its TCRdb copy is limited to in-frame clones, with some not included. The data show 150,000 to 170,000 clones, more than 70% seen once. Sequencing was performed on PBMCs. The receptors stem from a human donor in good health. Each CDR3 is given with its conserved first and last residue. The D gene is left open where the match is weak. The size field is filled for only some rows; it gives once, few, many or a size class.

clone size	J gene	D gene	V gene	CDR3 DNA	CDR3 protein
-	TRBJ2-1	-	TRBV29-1	TGCAGCGTTGTGGGGGCCCTTAAAGGTGAGCAGTTCTTC	CSVVGALKGEQFF
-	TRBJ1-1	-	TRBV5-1	TGCGCCAGCAGCTTGAATCCCCTGGGGGCCATGAACACTGAAGCTTTCTTT	CASSLNPLGAMNTEAFF
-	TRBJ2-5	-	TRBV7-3	TGTGCCAGCAGCTTACGGCAGAGGGGAGGAGAGACCCAGTACTTC	CASSLRQRGGETQYF
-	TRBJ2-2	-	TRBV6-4	TGTGCCAGCAGTGTCACAGGGTCGGCCACCGGGGAGCTGTTTTTT	CASSVTGSATGELFF
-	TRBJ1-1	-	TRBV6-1	TGTGCCAGCGCGGCCCATCTGGATGCTTTCTTT	CASAAHLDAFF
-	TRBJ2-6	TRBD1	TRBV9	TGTGCCAGCAGCGAAAGACAGGGGGCTGGGGCCAACGTCCTGACTTTC	CASSERQGAGANVLTF
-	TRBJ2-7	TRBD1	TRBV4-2	TGTGCCAGCAGCCAGGACAGGGGAAGCTCCTACGAGCAGTACTTC	CASSQDRGSSYEQYF
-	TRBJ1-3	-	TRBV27	TGTGCCAGCAGTTTGGAGGGTCACTCTGGAAACACCATATATTTT	CASSLEGHSGNTIYF
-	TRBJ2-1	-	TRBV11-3	TGTGCCAGCAGCCCGCAGCAGGGGGGCATCCATGAGCAGTTCTTC	CASSPQQGGIHEQFF
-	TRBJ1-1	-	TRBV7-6	TGTGCCAGCAGCTTAGCGGCGGAGGGTAGCCCTGAAGCTTTCTTT	CASSLAAEGSPEAFF
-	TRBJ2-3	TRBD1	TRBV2	TGTGCCAGCAGCAGCGACAGGGATCCTACAGATACGCAGTATTTT	CASSSDRDPTDTQYF
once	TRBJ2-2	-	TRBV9	TGTGCCAGCAGCACGCGCCGACAGACTCGGACCGGGGAGCTGTTTTTT	CASSTRRQTRTGELFF
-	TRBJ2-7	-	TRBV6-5	TGTGCCAGCAGTCGAAACCCGGGCTACGAGCAGTACTTC	CASSRNPGYEQYF
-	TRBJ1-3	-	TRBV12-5	TGTGCTAGTGGTTTGGAGGTGTCGACTTCTGGAAACACCATATATTTT	CASGLEVSTSGNTIYF
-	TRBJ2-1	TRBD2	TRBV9	TGTGCCAGCAGCCCCACTAGCGGGGGGATGAATGAGCAGTTCTTC	CASSPTSGGMNEQFF
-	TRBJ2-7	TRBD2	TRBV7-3	TGTGCCAGCGCACGGGGGGGAACATCCTACGAGCAGTACTTC	CASARGGTSYEQYF
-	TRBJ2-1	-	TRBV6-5	TGTGCCAGCAGTTACGGCGGGGACCTCAATGAGCAGTTCTTC	CASSYGGDLNEQFF
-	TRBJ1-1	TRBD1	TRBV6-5	TGTGCCAGCAGTTACCTTACCGCGACAGGGTTGAGGGAAGCTTTCTTT	CASSYLTATGLREAFF
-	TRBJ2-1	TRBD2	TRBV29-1	TGCAGCGTGAGGGGGTCGGCGGGAGGGGACAATGATCAGTTCTTC	CSVRGSAGGDNDQFF
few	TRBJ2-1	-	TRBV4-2	TGTGCCAGCAGCCAAGAACCGAGCTCCTACAATGAGCAGTTCTTC	CASSQEPSSYNEQFF
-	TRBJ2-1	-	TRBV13	TGTGCCAGCAGCCCTCCTAAAGGCGGGGTTAACAATGAGCAGTTCTTC	CASSPPKGGVNNEQFF
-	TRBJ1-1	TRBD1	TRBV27	TGTGCCAGCAGTCTTCAGACAGGGATGAACACTGAAGCTTTCTTT	CASSLQTGMNTEAFF
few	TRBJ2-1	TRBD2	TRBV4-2	TGTGCCAGCAGCCAAGATCACGGGAGCGGGAGCGGCGAGCAGTTCTTC	CASSQDHGSGSGEQFF
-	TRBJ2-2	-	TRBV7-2	TGTGCCAGCAGCTTTAGGGGGGGGCCTGACACCGGGGAGCTGTTTTTT	CASSFRGGPDTGELFF
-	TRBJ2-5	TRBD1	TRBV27	TGTGCCAGCAGGGGACAGGGGAAGACCCAGTACTTC	CASRGQGKTQYF
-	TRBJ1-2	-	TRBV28	TGTGCCAGCAGTTTAGAGGACTCCTATGGCTACACCTTC	CASSLEDSYGYTF
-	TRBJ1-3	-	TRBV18	TGTGCCAGCTCACCACAAGACACCTACTCTGGAAACACCATATATTTT	CASSPQDTYSGNTIYF
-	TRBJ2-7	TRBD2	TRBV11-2	TGTGCCAGCAGCTTGTTCTGGGGGGGCTACGAGCAGTACTTC	CASSLFWGGYEQYF
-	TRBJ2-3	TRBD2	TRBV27	TGTGCCAGCAGGAAGGGGACTAGCGGCATCACAGATACGCAGTATTTT	CASRKGTSGITDTQYF
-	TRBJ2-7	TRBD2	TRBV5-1	TGCGCCAGCAGCTTTAACTCCGGGACTAGCGGGAGGTCCCGGGACGAGCAGTACTTC	CASSFNSGTSGRSRDEQYF
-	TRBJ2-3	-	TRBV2	TGTGCCAGCAGTGACCCTAGTTCTAGCACAGATACGCAGTATTTT	CASSDPSSSTDTQYF
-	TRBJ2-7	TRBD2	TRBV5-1	TGCGCCAGCAGCGAAGACGGGACTAGCGGGAGGACCGACGAGCAGTACTTC	CASSEDGTSGRTDEQYF
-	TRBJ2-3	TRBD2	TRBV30	TGTGCCTGGAGTGTGGCGGGGGCAGATACGCAGTATTTT	CAWSVAGADTQYF
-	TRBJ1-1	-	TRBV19	TGTGCCAGTAGTCCCAGGACAGCGAACACTGAAGCTTTCTTT	CASSPRTANTEAFF
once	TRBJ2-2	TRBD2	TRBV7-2	TGTGCCAGCAGCTTAGGGGGACTAGCGGGGGGGCACACCGGGGAGCTGTTTTTT	CASSLGGLAGGHTGELFF
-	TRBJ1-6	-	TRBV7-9	TGTGCCAGCAGCTTAGTGTATGGGGGGTTGGCAGGTGGATCACCCCTCCACTTT	CASSLVYGGLAGGSPLHF
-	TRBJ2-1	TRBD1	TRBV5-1	TGCGCCAGCAGTACGCGGGACAGGGGGTCCGGTGAGCAGTTCTTC	CASSTRDRGSGEQFF
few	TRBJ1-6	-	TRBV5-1	TGCGCCAGCAGCCCCCACAGTAATTCACCCCTCCACTTT	CASSPHSNSPLHF
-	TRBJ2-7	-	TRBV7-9	TGTGCCAGCAGCCAATCCCCCGCAGCGAGCTACGAGCAGTACTTC	CASSQSPAASYEQYF
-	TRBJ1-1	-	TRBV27	TGTGCCAGCAGTTTCAGTCAGGGAATCACTGAAGCTTTCTTT	CASSFSQGITEAFF
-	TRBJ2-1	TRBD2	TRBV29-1	TGCAGCCTGACTAGCTCCTCCTACAATGAGCAGTTCTTC	CSLTSSSYNEQFF
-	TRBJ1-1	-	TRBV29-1	TGCAGCGTTTCGCAGGGTCTCACTGAAGCTTTCTTT	CSVSQGLTEAFF
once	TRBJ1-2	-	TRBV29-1	TGCAGCGCTGCGACAGCCGTCTATGGCTACACCTTC	CSAATAVYGYTF
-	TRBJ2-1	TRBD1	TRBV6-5	TGTGCCAGCAGTTCGACAGGGATTCACAATGAGCAGTTCTTC	CASSSTGIHNEQFF
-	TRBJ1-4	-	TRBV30	TGTGCCTGGAGTGTACGCAGGGGAGATGAAAAACTGTTTTTT	CAWSVRRGDEKLFF